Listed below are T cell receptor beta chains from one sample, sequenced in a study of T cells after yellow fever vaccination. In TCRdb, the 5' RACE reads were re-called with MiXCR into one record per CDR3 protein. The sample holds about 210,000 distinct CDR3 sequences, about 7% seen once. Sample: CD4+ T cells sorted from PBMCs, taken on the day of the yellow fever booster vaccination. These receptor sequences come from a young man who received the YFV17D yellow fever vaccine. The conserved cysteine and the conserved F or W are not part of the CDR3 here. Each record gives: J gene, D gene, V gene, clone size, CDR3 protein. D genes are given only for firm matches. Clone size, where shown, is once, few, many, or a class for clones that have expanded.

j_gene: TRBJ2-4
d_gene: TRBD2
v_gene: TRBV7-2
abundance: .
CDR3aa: ASSPQTSGINIQY

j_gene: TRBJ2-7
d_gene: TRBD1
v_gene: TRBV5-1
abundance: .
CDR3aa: ASSSGTRGPYEQY

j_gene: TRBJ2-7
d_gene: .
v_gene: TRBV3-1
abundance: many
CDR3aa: ASSQTGYEQY

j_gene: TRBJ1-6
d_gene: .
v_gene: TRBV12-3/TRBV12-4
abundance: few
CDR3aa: ASSFGISGVGSPLH

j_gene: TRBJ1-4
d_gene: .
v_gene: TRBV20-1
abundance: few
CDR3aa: SARGTGIGEKLF

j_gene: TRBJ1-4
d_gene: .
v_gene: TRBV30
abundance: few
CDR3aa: AWREGYEKLF

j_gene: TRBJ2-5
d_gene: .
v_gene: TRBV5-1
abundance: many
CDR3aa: ASSPRGASAYQETQY

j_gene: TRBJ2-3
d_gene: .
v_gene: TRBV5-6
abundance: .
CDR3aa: ASSLDAARPDTQY

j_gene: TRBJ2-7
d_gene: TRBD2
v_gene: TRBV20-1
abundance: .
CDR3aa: SAQILAGHQEQY

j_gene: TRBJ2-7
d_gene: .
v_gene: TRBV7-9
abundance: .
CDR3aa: ASSSGLIYEQY

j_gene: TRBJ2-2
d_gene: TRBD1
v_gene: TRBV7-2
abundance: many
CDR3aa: ASSVRGQDTGELF

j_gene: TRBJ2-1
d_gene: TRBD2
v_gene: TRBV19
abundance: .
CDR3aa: ASSDPGLAVEQF

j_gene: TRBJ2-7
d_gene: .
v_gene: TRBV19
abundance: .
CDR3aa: ASSIYKTPYYEQY

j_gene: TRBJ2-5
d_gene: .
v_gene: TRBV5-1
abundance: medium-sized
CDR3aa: ASSSQETQY

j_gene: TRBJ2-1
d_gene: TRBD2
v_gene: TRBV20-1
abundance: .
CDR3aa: SARSSSGTHYNEQF

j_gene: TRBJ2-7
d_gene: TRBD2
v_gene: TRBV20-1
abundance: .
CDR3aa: SARRTSGSTYEQY

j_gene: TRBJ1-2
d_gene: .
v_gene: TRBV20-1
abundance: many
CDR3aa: SARRQGSGYT

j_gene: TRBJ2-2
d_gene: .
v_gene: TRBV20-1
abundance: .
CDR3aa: SARDGDGELF

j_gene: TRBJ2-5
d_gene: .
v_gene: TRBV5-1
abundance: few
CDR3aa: ASSFEEETQY

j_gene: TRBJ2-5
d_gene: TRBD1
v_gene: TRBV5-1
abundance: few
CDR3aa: ASGTVEGTQY

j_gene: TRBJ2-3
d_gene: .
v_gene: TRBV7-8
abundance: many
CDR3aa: ASSLSGTQLTDTQY

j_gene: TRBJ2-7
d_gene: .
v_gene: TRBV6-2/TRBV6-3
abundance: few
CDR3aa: ASSDQPTNYEQY

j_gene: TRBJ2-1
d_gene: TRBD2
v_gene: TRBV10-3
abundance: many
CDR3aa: AISEHGTSLYEQF

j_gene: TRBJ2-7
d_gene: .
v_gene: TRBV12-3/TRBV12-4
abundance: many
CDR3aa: ASNGKSGYEQY

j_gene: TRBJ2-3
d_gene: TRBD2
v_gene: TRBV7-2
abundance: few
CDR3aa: ASRSWGGNGRSDTQY

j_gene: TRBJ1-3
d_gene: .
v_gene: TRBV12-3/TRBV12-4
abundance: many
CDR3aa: ASSFGRNSGNTIY

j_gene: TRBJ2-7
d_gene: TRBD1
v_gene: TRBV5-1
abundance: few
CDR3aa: ASRSGTEIYEQY

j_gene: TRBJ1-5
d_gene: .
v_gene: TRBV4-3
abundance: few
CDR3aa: ASSQGANGNQPQH

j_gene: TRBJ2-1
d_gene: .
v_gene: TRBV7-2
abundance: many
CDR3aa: ASSPLPDNEQF

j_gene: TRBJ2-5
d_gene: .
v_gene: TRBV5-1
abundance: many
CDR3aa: ASSLSSAPSKETQY

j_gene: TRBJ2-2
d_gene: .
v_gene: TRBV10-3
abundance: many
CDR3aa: AISEDAAYTGELF

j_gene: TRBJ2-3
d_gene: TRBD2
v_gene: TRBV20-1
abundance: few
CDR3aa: SAQTSGRLSTDTQY

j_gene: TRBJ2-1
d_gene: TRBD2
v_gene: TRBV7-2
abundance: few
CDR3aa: ASSRGLAGQTWF

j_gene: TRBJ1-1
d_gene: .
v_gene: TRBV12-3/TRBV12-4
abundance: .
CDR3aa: ASTLWEFTEAF

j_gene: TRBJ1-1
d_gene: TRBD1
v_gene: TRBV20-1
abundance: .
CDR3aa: SANYRGGTEAF

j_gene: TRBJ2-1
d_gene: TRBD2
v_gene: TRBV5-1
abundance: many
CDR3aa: ASSPPGLAGPNEQF

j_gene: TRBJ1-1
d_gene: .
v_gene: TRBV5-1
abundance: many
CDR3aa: ASSSTEVTEAF

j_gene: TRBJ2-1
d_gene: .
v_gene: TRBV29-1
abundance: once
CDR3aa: SVVGLSRTNEQF

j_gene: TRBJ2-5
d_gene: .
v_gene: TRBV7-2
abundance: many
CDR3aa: ASSLGQETQY

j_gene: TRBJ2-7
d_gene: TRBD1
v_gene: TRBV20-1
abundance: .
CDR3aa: SARGYLTGTESTGQY

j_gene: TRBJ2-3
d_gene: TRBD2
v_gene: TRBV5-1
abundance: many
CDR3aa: ASSSRLAGGTDTQY

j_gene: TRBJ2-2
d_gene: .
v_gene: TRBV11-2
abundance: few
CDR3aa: ASSPSQIGELF

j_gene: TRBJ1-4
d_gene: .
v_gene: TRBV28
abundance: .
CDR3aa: ASSKRPGRLF

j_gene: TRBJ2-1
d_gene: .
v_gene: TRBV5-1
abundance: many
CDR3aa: ASSLKQGWNEQF